The entry that follows covers one T cell receptor (beta chain) sequence. Which antigen it targets is not known. One base away there is no much larger clone; base qualities are not given. Read against the paper, the sample's time point label means: cycle 1 day 1 (C1D1), immediately before nivolumab initiation. Relapse after autologous stem cell transplantation had occurred in all trial patients, and cohorts A, B and C were distinguished by prior brentuximab vedotin exposure. The trial cohort included 55 to 60 patients with relapsed/refractory classical Hodgkin lymphoma, and each patient had a best overall response of complete response, partial response or progressive disease. In the multi-cohort phase II CheckMate 205 trial, trial patients received single-agent nivolumab. Best overall response was determined by an independent review committee according to the 2007 International Working Group response criteria. Trial PBMCs were collected just before the start of nivolumab (C1D1) and during therapy at cycle 2 day 1 and cycle 4 day 1. Peripheral blood was collected in 8 mL Vacutainer Cell Preparation Tubes, from which PBMCs were isolated by centrifugation and then cryopreserved.

Genomic DNA was isolated using the Qiagen DNeasy kit from unsorted PBMCs as well as from negatively selected CD4+ and CD8+ fractions. Using primers that anneal to V and J segments, immunoSEQ multiplex PCR amplified the TCR beta CDR3 regions. Amplification bias was minimized using a synthetic immune receptor repertoire, and residual bias was removed computationally after sequencing. In the source study's methods: Repertoire diversity was quantified as the Shannon entropy index using custom Python scripts. Unsorted, CD4+ and CD8+ repertoires were analyzed separately, except for combined analyses in which CD4+ and CD8+ sequences were merged in silico. Clonal expansion was defined as a frequency increase of at least 2-fold after treatment compared with C1D1, and clones undetected at baseline were assigned a pseudocount of 0.5. Singleton clones were defined as clones with 0 or 1 copy at C1D1, and non-singleton clones were defined as clones with 2 or more copies. Clones expanded in unsorted samples were labelled as CD4+, CD8+ or unknown by matching protein sequences in sorted samples from the same patient. Wilcoxon tests were applied to paired samples to test diversity changes from C1D1 to C4D1. TCRdb limited this immuneACCESS table to in-frame rearrangements with V and J called. A share of clones is missing; checked studies link under half to unresolved V genes, and the rest is unexplained. From that table come the V and J calls and clone size; the DNA was used to work out D and trimming. Here the sample has roughly 23,000 clones; about two thirds occur a single time. The ten largest clonotypes hold over 15% of the sample.

This sample was included in a study of PD-1 blockade in classical Hodgkin lymphoma (dated by TCRdb to between 2020 and 2021). Describing the broader study: Nivolumab dosing was 3 mg/kg intravenously every 2 weeks, continuing until either disease progression or unacceptable toxicity. The study used TCR beta sequencing and CyTOF to define a peripheral blood immune signature of response to PD-1 blockade in classical Hodgkin lymphoma.

Beyond this particular receptor, the publication reports: The study covered only a single clinical trial cohort, and the causes of the repertoire differences, possibly disease activity or prior therapy, were still not defined. Patients starting nivolumab less than 1 year after ASCT had lower diversity and were excluded from later analyses to avoid confounding by immune reconstitution. Among trial patients, those achieving complete response had baseline diversity similar to that of newly diagnosed patients, while diversity was significantly lower in partial responders and progressors. CD4+ but not CD8+ TCR diversity rose significantly by C4D1 (p=0.0027 vs p=0.16), most apparent in complete responders (p=0.02). Baseline TCR diversity was reported as lower in newly diagnosed patients than in healthy donors, and lower still in relapsed/refractory patients.

The specimen comprised peripheral blood mononuclear cells (PBMCs), sampled at baseline. The source of this sequence is a human donor with classical Hodgkin lymphoma.

The CDR3 protein is CASSTLGQGFGYTF. In nucleotide form, the sequence is TGTGCCAGTAGTACATTGGGACAGGGCTTTGGCTACACCTTC. The chain joins TRBV19 to TRBJ1-2, and 9 junctional nucleotides match TRBD1. The cysteine opens and the phenylalanine closes a CDR3 of 14 amino acids. Kept here is only the CDR3 DNA, which spans 42 bases and is read in frame from base 1. The germline V and J ends show losses of 4 bases and 7 bases respectively, and no gene match explains 7 bases of the junction. From a lookup of the germline V gene (reference sequence), CDR1 and CDR2 are LNHDA and SQIVND.